This T cell receptor (beta chain) emerged from a study of T cells in Graves' hyperthyroidism and ophthalmopathy. The wider study: Peripheral blood sampling occurred at initial diagnosis, before any treatment.

Authors of the study amplified TCR beta CDR3 regions from RNA transcripts. The primer set for the first-round RT-PCR of the TCR CDR3 was HTBI. TCRdb passed the multiplex PCR reads through MiXCR, listing each CDR3 protein once. Of about 59,000 distinct CDR3 sequences listed, roughly 50% were seen once; the top ten hold about 3.6%. As for this clonotype: Mismatch with germline at one junction end may stem from a read error.

The CDR3 runs to 13 residues. Sequences were obtained from blood. The TCR comes from a woman aged 60-75 years with Graves' ophthalmopathy. The chain employs TRBV12-3 or TRBV12-4 and TRBJ1-2; D uncertain. The CDR3: CASSFDPNYSYTF. The CDR3 DNA is TGTGCCAGCAGTTTCGACCCCAACTATAGCTACACCTTC.